This T cell receptor beta chain was obtained from a study of regulatory T cells in long-lasting Graves disease (dated by TCRdb to the early 2020s). Regarding the research as a whole: Persistent Graves' disease was defined as persistently positive TSH receptor autoantibodies together with antithyroid drug treatment for over 5 years. A total of about 33 samples were covered by TCR sequencing, comprising some 13 persistent and around 20 newly diagnosed Graves' disease patients. On average, persistent Graves' disease patients in the clinical cohort had been on antithyroid drugs for about 10 years. The study took place in China and was registered as a clinical trial. This study used TCR sequencing and RNA sequencing of peripheral blood to compare persistent Graves' disease patients against newly diagnosed Graves' disease patients.

Findings and caveats that apply to the study as a whole: Compared with newly diagnosed patients, persistent Graves' disease patients had lower TCR Shannon entropy and fewer highly expanded clones, which suggests clonal expansion. Sequencing and analysis were restricted to the TCR beta chain. Preferential use of TRBV28, TRBJ1-2 and TRBJ2-5 was observed in persistent disease, whereas TRBV20-1 and TRBJ2-1 were favored in newly diagnosed disease. The small sample size was acknowledged by the authors as a limitation that may reduce accuracy. Persistent patients shared more public clonotypes among themselves (around 3,000) than newly diagnosed patients did (about 900). Only peripheral blood was studied, because thyroid tissue, the primary lesion, was inaccessible.

As concerns this clonotype: The specificity of this receptor is unknown. It has no much larger one-base neighbor in the sample; base qualities were not kept.

Its CDR3 holds 16 amino acids, cysteine through phenylalanine. The retained sequence is limited to the CDR3, 48 bases, with the frame set at the first base. Reading the germline V gene (reference sequence) gives CDR1 DFQATT and CDR2 SNEGSKA. V is pared back by 5 bases and J by 6 bases, with 23 bases lying between the germline termini. Libraries were built with multiplex PCR. The sequencing machine was an Illumina HiSeq 4000. CDR3 regions were amplified by Arm-PCR with iRepertoire HTBI primers to construct TCR beta libraries. Before sequencing, the PCR products underwent gel purification. On the authors' methods: Gene usage analysis of CDR3 amino acid clonotypes relied on the approximately 60 TRBV and 12 to 15 TRBJ segments identified across samples. COPE and FqMerger were used to merge filtered high-quality paired reads into contigs. Contigs were aligned with BLAST to IMGT TRBV, TRBD and TRBJ reference genes, and CDR3 was defined per IMGT. Clonotypes above 0.1% frequency were classified as highly expanded clones. Shannon entropy was used to measure repertoire diversity, and the Gini coefficient was used to measure V-J evenness. A clonotype found in more than one individual was treated as public. The public reads were reanalyzed by TCRdb: fastp trimming at Q25, MiXCR alignment, in-frame beta chains only. Under each unique CDR3 protein, matching rows form one entry showing the most common genes and DNA. The authors' filters were not applied to this entry. The sample has about 400,000 distinct CDR3 sequences on record, under 25% of them singletons. The ten most abundant clones make up less than 25% of the sample.

The sample's time point label, in plain terms: persistent/refractory GD, antithyroid drugs over 5 years with positive TRAb. For both TCR sequencing and RNA sequencing, RNA was extracted from PBMCs in TRIzol. The diagnosis of Graves' disease followed American Thyroid Association guidelines. The patients came from an endocrinology department in Xi'an, China. Each patient gave around 9 milliliters of peripheral blood, collected in an EDTA anticoagulant tube. Ficoll Paque Plus density gradient separation was used to isolate PBMCs, and no further T cell sorting was performed. An Agilent 2100 Bioanalyzer and agarose gel were used to assess RNA quality, and a NanoDrop 2000 was used to measure RNA concentration.

The receptor's source is a female donor with Graves disease. The chain is made from TRBV20-1 and TRBJ1-5, with TRBD1 as a weak D call on 5 bases. This sample comprised peripheral blood mononuclear cells (PBMCs), obtained when the disease was refractory, from a patient treated with antithyroid drugs. The CDR3 is CSAGLGMASQGQPQHF. The nucleotide sequence is given as TGCAGTGCTGGACTCGGGATGGCATCCCAGGGTCAGCCCCAGCATTTT.